These 21 T cell receptor beta chains were all obtained from the same sample, sequenced in a study of response to subunit inactivated influenza vaccine. TCRdb re-called the RT-PCR reads with MiXCR, one entry per CDR3 protein. The sample shows 800,000 to 1,000,000 distinct CDR3 sequences, 21% of them seen only once. This specimen consisted of PBMCs from blood, obtained more than 4 days after vaccination. The receptors derive from a man in his fifties who received an inactivated influenza vaccine.

This sequence joins TRBV4-1 and TRBJ1-1; no clear D gene. The CDR3 length is 14 residues. Germline V gene lookup returns CDR1 MGHRA and CDR2 YSYEKL. V shed 0 bases and J shed 6 bases, with 11 bases lying between them. CDR3 sequence: CASSQEGRVPEAFF. The CDR3, as DNA: TGCGCCAGCAGCCAAGAGGGGAGGGTTCCTGAAGCTTTCTTT.

The chain has TRBV20-1 and TRBJ2-7, with 10 bases that match TRBD2. Germline CDR1 DFQATT, CDR2 SNEGSKA (reference sequence). Unmatched junction bases numbered 19, after V lost 5 bases and J lost 12 bases. This CDR3 comprises 15 residues. CDR3 bases: TGCAGTGCTCCGCCTAGCGGGGGCGCTCGATCATCGGGGTACTTC. Amino acids: CSAPPSGGARSSGYF.

This clonotype was detected a few times. The gene calls are TRBV5-6 and TRBJ2-7, with 9 bases that match TRBD2. Germline V gene lookup returns CDR1 SGHDT and CDR2 YYEEEE. This CDR3 comprises 16 residues. The J segment lost 0 bases and the V segment lost 4 bases, leaving 8 bases of the junction unmatched. DNA for the CDR3: TGTGCCAGCAGCCGTTACTTAGCGGGGGACTCCTACGAGCAGTACTTC. This sequence encodes CASSRYLAGDSYEQYF.

The chain employs TRBV5-1 and TRBJ2-7; perhaps TRBD1 as D (5 bases). Germline V gene sequence: CDR1 SGHRS, CDR2 YFSETQ. The V and J ends lost 2 bases and 4 bases respectively, with 13 bases between them. The CDR3 sequence is 14 residues long. The CDR3 bases are TGCGCCAGCAGCTTTACAGGCCCCAGGTACGAGCAGTACTTC. Its protein is CASSFTGPRYEQYF.

This clonotype came up a few times. J is TRBJ2-7 and V is TRBV4-1; D gene uncertain. The germline gives CDR1 MGHRA, CDR2 YSYEKL. V dropped 6 bases and J dropped 5 bases, with 14 bases sitting between them. The CDR3 is 13 residues long. The CDR3 is CASRQTRLNEQYF. Here the CDR3 DNA reads TGCGCCAGCAGGCAAACAAGGTTGAACGAGCAGTACTTC.

In nucleotides, the CDR3 is TGCGCCAGCAGCTTGCTTTACAACTCCGGGGAGCTGTTTTTT. It yields the protein CASSLLYNSGELFF. The J gene is TRBJ2-2, the V gene TRBV5-1; D uncertain. Trimming removed 1 base from V and 6 bases from J, with 10 bases in between. Germline V CDR1 and CDR2: SGHRS, YFSETQ. This CDR3 region has 14 residues.

This clonotype was counted a few times. This chain uses TRBV15 with TRBJ2-5; the D gene is possibly TRBD2 (5 bases). In germline, CDR1 is LNHNV, CDR2 YYDKDF (reference sequence). V dropped 8 bases and J dropped 5 bases, with 18 bases sitting between them. The CDR3 is made up of 14 amino acids. CDR3 coding DNA: TGTGCCACCTCCCGATACCGGAGGTTGGAGACCCAGTACTTC. Translated, it gives CATSRYRRLETQYF.

In this sample, this clonotype turned up a few times. This chain uses TRBV20-1 with TRBJ2-3, with D perhaps TRBD1 (6 bases). The germline V and J ends were trimmed by 7 bases and 5 bases, with 19 bases remaining between them. Looked up from germline, CDR1 is DFQATT and CDR2 is SNEGSKA (reference sequence). The CDR3 runs 14 residues. Here the CDR3 DNA reads TGCAGTGGGGGCCCCACAGGGCCCCTAGATACGCAGTATTTT. Its protein product is CSGGPTGPLDTQYF.

This clonotype turned up a few times. This sequence joins TRBV20-1 and TRBJ1-1, with a possible D match to TRBD1 (6 bases). The germline gives CDR1 DFQATT, CDR2 SNEGSKA (reference sequence). This CDR3 comprises 14 residues. Trimming took off 1 base at V and 5 bases at J, with 14 bases between the two ends. In nucleotides, the CDR3 is TGCAGTGCTAGAGGTGGGGGGCCGAGAACTGAAGCTTTCTTT. Translated: CSARGGGPRTEAFF.

The V call is TRBV7-9, the J call TRBJ1-6; D gene uncertain. CDR3 length: 14 amino acids. V was pared by 1 base and J by 5 bases, with 6 bases between. Germline assignment: CDR1 SEHNR and CDR2 FQNEAQ (reference sequence). CDR3: CASSLGRDNSPLHF. In nucleotides, the CDR3 is TGTGCCAGCAGCTTAGGGAGAGATAATTCACCCCTCCACTTT. The variable domain in full, completed from reference TRBV7-9 and TRBJ1-6, reads DTGVSQNPRHKITKRGQNVTFRCDPISEHNRLYWYRQTLGQGPEFLTYFQNEAQLEKSRLLSDRFSAERPKGSFSTLEIQRTEQGDSAMYLCASSLGRDNSPLHFGNGTRLTVT.

This clonotype turned up a few times. V gene TRBV12-3 or TRBV12-4 combines with J gene TRBJ2-7; TRBD2 matches 12 bases. The V segment lost 6 bases and the J segment 4 bases; nucleotides outside the gene matches: 4. The CDR3 is 14 residues long. The CDR3 nucleotides read TGTGCCAGCAGGTCGACTAGCGGGGGTTACGAGCAGTACTTC. Protein product: CASRSTSGGYEQYF.

The chain uses TRBV7-9 and TRBJ2-2; no clear D gene. Per the germline V gene, CDR1 is SEHNR and CDR2 is FQNEAQ (reference sequence). The CDR3 totals 15 residues. Between the trimmed V and J ends, which lost 3 bases and 5 bases, there was a span of 13 bases. CDR3: CASSFGPVKTGELFF. The CDR3, as DNA: TGTGCCAGCAGCTTCGGGCCGGTTAAGACCGGGGAGCTGTTTTTT. Filled out from reference TRBV7-9 and TRBJ2-2, the complete variable domain reads DTGVSQNPRHKITKRGQNVTFRCDPISEHNRLYWYRQTLGQGPEFLTYFQNEAQLEKSRLLSDRFSAERPKGSFSTLEIQRTEQGDSAMYLCASSFGPVKTGELFFGEGSRLTVL.

In this sample, this clonotype turned up a few times. The chain is built from TRBV11-2 and TRBJ1-2, with 7 bases fitting TRBD1. The germline CDR1 and CDR2 sequences are SGHAT and FQNNGV. With V trimmed by 4 bases and J by 0 bases, 2 bases remained unmatched. CDR3 length: 14 amino acids. The CDR3 region is CASSSGTANYGYTF. The CDR3 DNA is TGTGCCAGCAGCTCTGGGACAGCTAACTATGGCTACACCTTC.

In this sample, this clonotype turned up a few times. For the CDR3, the DNA is TGCGCCAGCGGGAGACTCGGGGAGCTGTTTTTT. Residues: CASGRLGELFF. This chain joins TRBV10-1 and TRBJ2-2; weak D call: TRBD2 (5 bases). The length of the CDR3 is 11 residues. The ends were cut back, 8 bases at V and 7 bases at J, with 8 bases in the middle. Germline CDR1 reads WNHNN; CDR2 reads SYGVQD (reference sequence).

This clonotype occurred a few times. The V gene is TRBV5-1, the J gene TRBJ1-3; TRBD1 matches 8 bases. The CDR3 has 14 amino acids. The J segment lost 3 bases and the V segment lost 4 bases, leaving 3 bases of the junction unmatched. Germline V CDR1 and CDR2: SGHRS, YFSETQ. DNA for the CDR3: TGCGCCAGCAGCACGGGGACAGGTGGAAACACCATATATTTT. Translated, it gives CASSTGTGGNTIYF.

The sample holds a few counts of this clonotype. The rearrangement links TRBV20-1 to TRBJ2-3; 8 bases line up with TRBD2. There are 16 residues in the CDR3. Germline trimming cut 3 bases from V and 1 base from J; bases unmatched to any gene: 9. Looked up from germline, CDR1 is DFQATT and CDR2 is SNEGSKA (reference sequence). CDR3 residues: CSASSAGGRRTDTQYF. For the CDR3, the DNA is TGCAGTGCTAGCTCGGCGGGAGGCCGACGCACAGATACGCAGTATTTT.

This rearrangement joins TRBV5-1 to TRBJ2-3; D ambiguous. Trimming stripped 0 bases from V and 2 bases from J, with 7 bases between. CDR3 length: 14 residues. CDR1 is SGHRS, CDR2 YFSETQ, per germline. The CDR3 DNA sequence: TGCGCCAGCAGCTTGGACGGCTACACAGATACGCAGTATTTT. Protein sequence: CASSLDGYTDTQYF.

This clonotype has just one count. The gene calls are TRBV5-1 and TRBJ2-5; no firm D call. Germline values: CDR1 SGHRS, CDR2 YFSETQ. The CDR3 runs to 14 residues. Trimming cost V 4 bases and J 1 base, with 11 bases left between them. The CDR3 protein is CASSEWPVQETQYF. The CDR3, as DNA: TGCGCCAGCAGCGAGTGGCCAGTCCAAGAGACCCAGTACTTC.

The CDR3 DNA reads as TGTGCCAGCAGCTTAAGCTTTACCCAAAATGAGCAGTTCTTC. It encodes CASSLSFTQNEQFF. J is TRBJ2-1 and V is TRBV11-3; D not certain. Between the trimmed V and J ends, which lost 2 bases and 7 bases, there was a span of 12 bases. The CDR3 is 14 amino acids. Germline V gene lookup returns CDR1 SGHNT and CDR2 YENEEA.

The rearrangement uses TRBV12-3 or TRBV12-4 and TRBJ2-7; 11 bases fit TRBD2. The ends lost 0 bases at V and 5 bases at J; junction bases unmatched: 3. CDR3 length: 15 amino acids. CDR3 sequence (DNA): TGTGCCAGCAGTTTAGCTAGCGGGAGGGCCAACGAGCAGTACTTC. Translated, it gives CASSLASGRANEQYF.

In this sample, this clonotype turned up many times. V usage is TRBV20-1 and J usage is TRBJ2-5; possibly TRBD1 or TRBD2 for D (5 bases each). With 6 bases removed from V and 9 bases from J, the gap between germline ends came to 23 bases. This CDR3 has 14 residues. The germline V gene has CDR1 DFQATT and CDR2 SNEGSKA (reference sequence). The CDR3 DNA reads as TGCAGTGCCAGTCCAGGGACGGCTGGGGAAGCCCAGTACTTC. This gives the protein CSASPGTAGEAQYF.